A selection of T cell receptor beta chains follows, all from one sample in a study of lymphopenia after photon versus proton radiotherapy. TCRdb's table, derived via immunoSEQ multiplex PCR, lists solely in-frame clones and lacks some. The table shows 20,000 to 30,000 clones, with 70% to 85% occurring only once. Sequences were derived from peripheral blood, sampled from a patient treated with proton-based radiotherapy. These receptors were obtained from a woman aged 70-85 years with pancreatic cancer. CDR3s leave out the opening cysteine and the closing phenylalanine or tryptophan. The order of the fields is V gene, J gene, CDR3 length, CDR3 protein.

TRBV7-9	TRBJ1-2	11	ASSLIGNYGYT
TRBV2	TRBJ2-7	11	ASRIGLDYEQY
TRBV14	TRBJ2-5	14	ASSPPSSGLQETQY
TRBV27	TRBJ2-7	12	ASSSQDTAYEQY
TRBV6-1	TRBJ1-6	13	ASTPGGVWNSPLH
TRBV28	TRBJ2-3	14	ASTGGALRSTDTQY
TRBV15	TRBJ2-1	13	ATSRDHGDYNEQF
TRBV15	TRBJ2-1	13	ATSRERDRYNEQF
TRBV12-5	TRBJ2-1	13	ASGLGQSSYNEQF
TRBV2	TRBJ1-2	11	ASSEARGAGYT
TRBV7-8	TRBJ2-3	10	ASGVSVATQY
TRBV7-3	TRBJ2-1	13	ASSRLAGVYNEQF
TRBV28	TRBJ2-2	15	ASGGTQTILTSGSSF
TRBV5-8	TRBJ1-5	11	ASSLVGNQPQH
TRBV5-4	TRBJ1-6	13	ASSPRQGTNSPLH
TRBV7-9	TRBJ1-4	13	ASSSGQGAHEKLF
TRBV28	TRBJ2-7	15	ASSPRTSGRAAYEQY
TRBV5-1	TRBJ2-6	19	ASSLWLFPGQGVSGANVLT
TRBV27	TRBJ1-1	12	ASSLRTSNTEAF
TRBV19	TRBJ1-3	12	ASSGDRTGNTIY
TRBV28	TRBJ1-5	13	ASNFRRQAGQPQH
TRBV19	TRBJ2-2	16	ASRLPSLAGGPHGELF
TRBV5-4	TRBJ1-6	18	ASSLWGQGKASSYNSPLH
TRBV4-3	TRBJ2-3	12	ASSQDPDRDTQY
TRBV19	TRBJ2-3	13	ASSITAQGSDTQY
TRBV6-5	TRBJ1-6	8	ASSYETLH
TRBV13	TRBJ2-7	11	ASSPRTGDEQY
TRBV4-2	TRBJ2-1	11	AEIDRVRNEQF
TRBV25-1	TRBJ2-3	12	ASSVVPNTDTQY
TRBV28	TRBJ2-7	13	ASSAEQLGGYEQY
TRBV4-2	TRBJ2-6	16	ASSQAGGAPSGANVLT
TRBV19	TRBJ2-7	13	ASRGDRGSLGEQY
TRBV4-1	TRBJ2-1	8	ASSHNEQF
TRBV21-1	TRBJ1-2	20	ASSKELGLYHGGGKANYGYT
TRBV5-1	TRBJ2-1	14	ASSLLAGGRANEQF
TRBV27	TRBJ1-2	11	ASSYGANYGYT
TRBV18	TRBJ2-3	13	ASSPLALGTDTQY
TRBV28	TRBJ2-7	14	ASNQGQGGPSYEQY
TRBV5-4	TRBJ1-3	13	ASSADGSSGNTIY
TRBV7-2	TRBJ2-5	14	ASSPGVAGGEETQY
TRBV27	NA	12	ASSPSRGPYEQY
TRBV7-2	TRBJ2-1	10	ASSNPPNEQF
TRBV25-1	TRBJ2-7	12	ASRSGRGSYEQY
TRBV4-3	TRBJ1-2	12	ASRPGQANYGYT
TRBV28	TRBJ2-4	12	ASSLQGFSNIQY
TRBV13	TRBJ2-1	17	ASSLEGLAGGPLYNEQF
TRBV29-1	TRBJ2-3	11	SVEVVSTDTQY
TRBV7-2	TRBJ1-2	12	ASSLSGGNMGYT
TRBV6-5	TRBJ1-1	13	ASSYSTGLATEAF
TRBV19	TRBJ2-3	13	ASSTDRVQADTQY
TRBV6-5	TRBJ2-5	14	ASSSLGADRGETQY
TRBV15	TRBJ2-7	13	ATTEQPGQGYEQY